This T cell receptor beta chain was recorded in a study of T cell repertoires in cytomegalovirus infection. V shed 6 bases, J shed 5 bases, and the junction held 1 base outside the gene matches. Per the germline V gene, CDR1 is MNHNY and CDR2 is SVGAGI (reference sequence). The CDR3 has 12 residues. TCRdb ran MiXCR on the reads and lists one entry per CDR3 protein. The profile shows 230,000 or so distinct CDR3 sequences, 15% to 20% of them singletons. The chain recombines TRBV6-6 with TRBJ2-4, with 7 bases identical to TRBD2. Source material: CD8+ T cells from PBMCs. This TCR came from a human donor in good health (CMV status not recorded). Some clones in this sample may be carry-over from other donors' samples. DNA for the CDR3: TGTGCCAGCAGGGGGGGGGAAAACATTCAGTACTTC. Translating it yields CASRGGENIQYF.